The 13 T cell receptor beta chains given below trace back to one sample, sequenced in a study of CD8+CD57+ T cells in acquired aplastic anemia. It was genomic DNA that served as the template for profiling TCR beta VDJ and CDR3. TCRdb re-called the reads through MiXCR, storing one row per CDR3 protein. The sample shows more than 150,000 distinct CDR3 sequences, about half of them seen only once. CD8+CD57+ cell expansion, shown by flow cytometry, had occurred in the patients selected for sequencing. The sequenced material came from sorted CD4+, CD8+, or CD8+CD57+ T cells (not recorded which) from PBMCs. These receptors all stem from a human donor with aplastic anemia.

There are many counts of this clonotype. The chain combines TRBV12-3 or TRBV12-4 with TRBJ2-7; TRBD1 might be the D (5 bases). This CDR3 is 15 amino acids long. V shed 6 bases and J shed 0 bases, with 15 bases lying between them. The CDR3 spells CASSPGKEPSYEQYF. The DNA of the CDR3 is TGTGCCAGCAGCCCAGGGAAGGAACCCTCCTACGAGCAGTACTTC.

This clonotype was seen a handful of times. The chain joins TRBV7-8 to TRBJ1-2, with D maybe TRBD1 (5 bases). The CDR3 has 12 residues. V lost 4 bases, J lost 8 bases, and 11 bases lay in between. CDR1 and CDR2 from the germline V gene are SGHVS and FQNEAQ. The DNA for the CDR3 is TGTGCCAGCAGCTCGGGACTCCCAGGCTACACCTTC. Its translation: CASSSGLPGYTF.

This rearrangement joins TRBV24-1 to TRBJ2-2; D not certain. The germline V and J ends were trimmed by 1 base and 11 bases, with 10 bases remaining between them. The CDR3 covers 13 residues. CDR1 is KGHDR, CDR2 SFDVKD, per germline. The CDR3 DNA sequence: TGTGCCACCAGTGATTTCGGGCACCCAGAGCTGTTTTTT. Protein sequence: CATSDFGHPELFF.

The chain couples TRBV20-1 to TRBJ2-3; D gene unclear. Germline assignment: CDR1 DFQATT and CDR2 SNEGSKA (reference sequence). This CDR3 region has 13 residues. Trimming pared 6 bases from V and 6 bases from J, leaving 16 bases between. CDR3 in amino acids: CSAPGPPTDTQYF. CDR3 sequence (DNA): TGCAGTGCACCAGGTCCACCGACGGATACGCAGTATTTT.

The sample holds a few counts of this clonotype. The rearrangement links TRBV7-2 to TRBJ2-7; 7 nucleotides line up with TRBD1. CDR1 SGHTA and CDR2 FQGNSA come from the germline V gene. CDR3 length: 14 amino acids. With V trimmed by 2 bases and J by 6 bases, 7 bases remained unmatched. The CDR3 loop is CASSLSGQAGEQYF. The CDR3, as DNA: TGTGCCAGCAGCTTAAGCGGACAGGCGGGCGAGCAGTACTTC.

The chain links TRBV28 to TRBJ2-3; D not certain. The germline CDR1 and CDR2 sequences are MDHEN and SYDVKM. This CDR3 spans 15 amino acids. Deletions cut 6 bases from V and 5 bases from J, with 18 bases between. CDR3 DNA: TGTGCCAGCAGCCCGATACCGAATGCACGAGATACGCAGTATTTT. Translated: CASSPIPNARDTQYF.

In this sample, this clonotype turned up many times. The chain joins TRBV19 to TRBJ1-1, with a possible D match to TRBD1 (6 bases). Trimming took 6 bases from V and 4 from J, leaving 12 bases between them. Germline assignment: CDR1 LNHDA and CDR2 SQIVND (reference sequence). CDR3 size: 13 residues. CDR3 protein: CASSLIRGTEAFF. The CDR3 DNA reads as TGTGCCAGTAGCTTAATCAGGGGCACTGAAGCTTTCTTT.

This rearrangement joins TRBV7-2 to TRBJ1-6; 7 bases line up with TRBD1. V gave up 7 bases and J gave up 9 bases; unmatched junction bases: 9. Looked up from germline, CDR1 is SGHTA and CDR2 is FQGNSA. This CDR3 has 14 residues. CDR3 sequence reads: CASINRDRTSPLHF. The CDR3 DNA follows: TGTGCCAGCATCAACCGGGACAGAACTTCACCCCTCCACTTT.

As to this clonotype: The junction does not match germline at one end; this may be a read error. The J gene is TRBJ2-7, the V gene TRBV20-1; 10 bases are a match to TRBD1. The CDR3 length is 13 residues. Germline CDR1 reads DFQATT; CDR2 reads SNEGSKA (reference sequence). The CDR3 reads CSPFGGQGHEQHF. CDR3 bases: TGCAGCCCCTTCGGGGGACAGGGGCACGAGCAGCACTTC.

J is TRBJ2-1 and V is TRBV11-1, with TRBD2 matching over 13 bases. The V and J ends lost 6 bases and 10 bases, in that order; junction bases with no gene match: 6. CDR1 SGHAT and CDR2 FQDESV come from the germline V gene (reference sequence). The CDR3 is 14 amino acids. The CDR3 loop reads CASRGLAGQGEQFF. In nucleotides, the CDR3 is TGTGCCAGCAGGGGACTAGCGGGACAGGGGGAGCAGTTCTTC.

The chain's CDR3 is CASKRTGGGHGYTF. CDR3 bases: TGTGCCTCCAAACGAACAGGGGGTGGTCATGGCTACACCTTC. The chain recombines TRBV2 with TRBJ1-2, with TRBD1 matching over 8 bases. Germline trimming cut 11 bases from V and 6 bases from J; bases unmatched to any gene: 14. The CDR3 runs 14 residues. Germline V lookup: CDR1 SNHLY, CDR2 FYNNEI.

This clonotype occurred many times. CDR3 amino acids: CSAKGPRESNQPQHF. The CDR3 nucleotides are TGCAGTGCTAAAGGACCCCGGGAAAGCAATCAGCCCCAGCATTTT. The rearrangement uses TRBV20-1 and TRBJ1-5; D gene unclear. CDR1 is DFQATT, CDR2 SNEGSKA, per germline (reference sequence). The CDR3 contains 15 residues. Trimming cost V 4 bases and J 1 base, with 14 bases left between them.

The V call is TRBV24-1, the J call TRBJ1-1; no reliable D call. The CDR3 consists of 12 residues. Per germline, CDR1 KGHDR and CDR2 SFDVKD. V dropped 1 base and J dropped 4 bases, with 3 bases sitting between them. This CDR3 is CATSDLGTEAFF. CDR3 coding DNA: TGTGCCACCAGTGATTTAGGCACTGAAGCTTTCTTT.